The 29 T cell receptor beta chains given below trace back to one sample, sequenced in a study of T cells after yellow fever vaccination. One entry per CDR3 protein, called by TCRdb with MiXCR from the 5' RACE reads. The sample holds some 320,000 distinct CDR3 sequences, 8% to 10% seen once. The input for sequencing was PBMCs, taken on the day of the first yellow fever vaccination. These receptors all come from a man aged 18 to 29 who received the YFV17D yellow fever vaccine.

This clonotype was counted many times. The genes are TRBV7-9 and TRBJ2-2; TRBD2 matches 7 bases. The CDR3 covers 17 residues. Germline CDR1 reads SEHNR; CDR2 reads FQNEAQ (reference sequence). The J segment lost 0 bases and the V segment lost 3 bases, leaving 7 bases of the junction unmatched. The CDR3 coding sequence is TGTGCCAGCAGCTTTAGGTCGGGGGGATCGAACACCGGGGAGCTGTTTTTT. Protein sequence: CASSFRSGGSNTGELFF.

This clonotype appeared a few times. The J gene is TRBJ2-5, the V gene TRBV19; unclear D gene. The V and J ends lost 4 bases and 0 bases respectively, with 6 bases between them. The length of the CDR3 is 13 residues. Per germline, CDR1 LNHDA and CDR2 SQIVND (reference sequence). CDR3 DNA sequence: TGTGCCAGTAGTAAGGCGGACCAAGAGACCCAGTACTTC. This encodes CASSKADQETQYF.

This clonotype was detected ten times or more. DNA for the CDR3: TGTGCCAGCCGGCGCGGGGAAGAGACCCAGTACTTC. Its protein product is CASRRGEETQYF. This chain joins TRBV27 and TRBJ2-5; weak D call: TRBD2 (6 bases). Trimming removed 8 bases at V and 3 bases at J, with 10 bases between. Germline CDR1 is MNHEY and CDR2 is SMNVEV (reference sequence). The CDR3 length is 12 residues.

This clonotype was detected many times. The chain joins TRBV6-5 to TRBJ2-5; a weak D match, TRBD2 (6 bases). V was clipped by 6 bases and J by 5 bases, with 10 bases between them. CDR1 and CDR2 from the germline V gene are MNHEY and SVGAGI. The CDR3 totals 12 residues. CDR3 amino acids: CASRGGDETQYF. The CDR3 bases are TGTGCCAGCAGGGGGGGAGATGAGACCCAGTACTTC.

This clonotype appeared many times. This sequence joins TRBV5-1 and TRBJ2-7; perhaps D is TRBD1 or TRBD2 (5 bases each). The germline V and J ends were trimmed by 4 bases and 2 bases, with 16 bases remaining between them. The CDR3 totals 15 residues. The V gene's germline CDR1 is SGHRS and CDR2 YFSETQ. The CDR3 DNA sequence: TGCGCCAGCAGCCGCACCGGGACGTCAGCCTACGAGCAGTACTTC. As protein: CASSRTGTSAYEQYF.

The chain employs TRBV20-1 and TRBJ1-5; D is uncertain. The CDR3 consists of 12 residues. Trimming removed 1 base at V and 5 bases at J, with 6 bases between. Germline CDR1 reads DFQATT; CDR2 reads SNEGSKA (reference sequence). The CDR3: CSARGGDQPQHF. DNA of the CDR3: TGCAGTGCTAGAGGGGGAGATCAGCCCCAGCATTTT.

Many counts were recorded for this clonotype. This chain links TRBV5-1 with TRBJ1-1; no reliable D call. Germline CDR1 and CDR2: SGHRS and YFSETQ. The CDR3 is 14 amino acids. Trimming removed 5 bases at V and 2 bases at J, with 13 bases between. The CDR3 protein is CASSLVDFNTEAFF. In DNA form, the CDR3 reads TGCGCCAGCAGTCTGGTTGATTTCAACACTGAAGCTTTCTTT. Drawing the rest from reference TRBV5-1 and TRBJ1-1, the complete variable domain is KAGVTQTPRYLIKTRGQQVTLSCSPISGHRSVSWYQQTPGQGLQFLFEYFSETQRNKGNFPGRFSGRQFSNSRSEMNVSTLELGDSALYLCASSLVDFNTEAFFGQGTRLTVV.

This clonotype was observed a handful of times. The V and J genes are TRBV7-3 and TRBJ1-6; 7 bases match TRBD1. The CDR3 has 15 residues. The germline V gene has CDR1 SGHTA and CDR2 FQGTGA. V was clipped by 0 bases and J by 6 bases; unmatched bases: 2. The CDR3 DNA follows: TGTGCCAGCAGCTTAACGGGACAGTCTAATTCACCCCTCCACTTT. Amino acids: CASSLTGQSNSPLHF.

The J gene is TRBJ1-2, the V gene TRBV7-9; 7 nucleotides line up with TRBD1. Germline lookup yields CDR1 SEHNR and CDR2 FQNEAQ (reference sequence). The J segment lost 4 bases and the V segment lost 8 bases, leaving 7 bases of the junction unmatched. The CDR3 runs to 13 residues. CDR3 region: CASGQEATYGYTF. As DNA, the CDR3 is TGTGCCAGCGGACAGGAAGCGACCTATGGCTACACCTTC.

This clonotype was recorded at least ten times. This sequence joins TRBV12-3 or TRBV12-4 and TRBJ1-6; no reliable D call. CDR3 length: 14 residues. V lost 3 bases, J lost 4 bases, and 7 bases lay in between. In DNA form, the CDR3 reads TGTGCCAGCAGTTTTAGCCGGTATAATTCACCCCTCCACTTT. This codes for CASSFSRYNSPLHF.

In this sample, this clonotype turned up many times. This chain uses TRBV5-4 with TRBJ2-1; the match to TRBD2 covers 14 bases. J lost 8 bases, V lost 3 bases, and 4 bases had no gene match. Germline-derived CDR1 and CDR2 are SGHNT and YYREEE (reference sequence). This CDR3 has 15 amino acids. The CDR3 DNA reads as TGTGCCAGCAGCTCTAGACTAGCGGGGGGGGATGAGCAGTTCTTC. Its translation is CASSSRLAGGDEQFF.

The chain links TRBV21-1 to TRBJ2-5. TRBV21-1 is an annotated pseudogene. This CDR3 has 15 amino acids. This chain's CDR3 is CASSNSYGNQETQYF. CDR3 sequence (DNA): TGTGCCAGCAGCAACTCCTACGGGAACCAAGAGACCCAGTACTTC.

This clonotype occurred a few times. The J gene is TRBJ2-7, the V gene TRBV6-5; D is unresolved. CDR1 MNHEY and CDR2 SVGAGI come from the germline V gene. The CDR3 consists of 13 residues. Trimming took 4 bases from V and 5 from J, leaving 12 bases between them. CDR3 in amino acids: CASSFGVTDEQYV. The CDR3 coding sequence is TGTGCCAGCAGTTTTGGGGTTACGGACGAGCAGTACGTC.

In this sample, this clonotype turned up a few times. This chain joins TRBV5-1 and TRBJ2-3; 7 positions match TRBD2. The CDR3 runs 16 residues. Trimming removed 1 base from V and 1 base from J; junction bases left unmatched: 6. Germline CDR1 and CDR2: SGHRS and YFSETQ. CDR3 in amino acids: CASSLSTAGGTDTQYF. The CDR3 DNA reads as TGCGCCAGCAGCTTGTCGACCGCGGGGGGCACAGATACGCAGTATTTT.

This clonotype was detected ten times or more. The chain recombines TRBV20-1 with TRBJ1-2; 7 nucleotides line up with TRBD1. Germline-derived CDR1 and CDR2 are DFQATT and SNEGSKA (reference sequence). The CDR3 consists of 13 residues. V lost 6 bases to trimming and J lost 0 bases; unmatched junction nucleotides: 4. The CDR3 region is CSATGTANYGYTF. CDR3 in DNA: TGCAGTGCCACCGGGACAGCTAACTATGGCTACACCTTC.

This clonotype showed up just once. The chain joins TRBV12-3 or TRBV12-4 to TRBJ1-2, with D possibly TRBD1 on 6 matching bases. V was clipped by 4 bases and J by 6 bases, with 18 bases between them. The CDR3 is 15 residues long. The CDR3 coding sequence is TGTGCCAGCAGTTCTCTGTGGACAGCGAGGGATGGCTACACCTTC. Translated, it gives CASSSLWTARDGYTF.

This clonotype occurred a few times. The rearrangement joins TRBV5-6 to TRBJ1-2; 10 nucleotides match TRBD1. The V and J ends lost 4 bases and 5 bases, in that order; junction bases with no gene match: 17. CDR3 length: 18 residues. The germline V gene has CDR1 SGHDT and CDR2 YYEEEE. The CDR3 here is CASSLTRQGAKGFYGYTF. The CDR3 DNA sequence: TGTGCCAGCAGCCTCACACGACAGGGGGCGAAGGGATTTTATGGCTACACCTTC.

This clonotype was seen only a few times. The chain uses TRBV7-2 and TRBJ2-4, with 8 bases fitting TRBD2. After removal of 5 bases from V and 7 bases from J, the junction contained 13 bases not matched to a gene. Per the germline V gene, CDR1 is SGHTA and CDR2 is FQGNSA. The CDR3 loop spans 16 amino acids. CDR3 loop: CASSPVRGGMWNIQYF. CDR3 nucleotide sequence: TGTGCCAGCAGCCCAGTTCGGGGGGGGATGTGGAACATTCAGTACTTC. Complete variable domain (other parts from reference TRBV7-2 and TRBJ2-4): GAGVSQSPSNKVTEKGKDVELRCDPISGHTALYWYRQSLGQGLEFLIYFQGNSAPDKSGLPSDRFSAERTGGSVSTLTIQRTQQEDSAVYLCASSPVRGGMWNIQYFGAGTRLSVL.

At least ten counts were recorded for this clonotype. The genes are TRBV5-1 and TRBJ2-7, with unresolved D. Germline V gene sequence: CDR1 SGHRS, CDR2 YFSETQ. This CDR3 is 13 amino acids long. V was clipped by 4 bases and J by 6 bases, with 14 bases between them. In nucleotides, the CDR3 is TGCGCCAGCAGCACTGGGGTGTCAGGCGAGCAGTACTTC. It yields the protein CASSTGVSGEQYF.

This clonotype was counted many times. This chain connects TRBV4-3 to TRBJ2-1; 8 positions match TRBD2. J was trimmed by 7 bases and V by 0 bases; bases with no gene match: 8. CDR1 is LGHNA and CDR2 is YSLEER in the germline V gene. There are 16 residues in the CDR3. As DNA, the CDR3 is TGCGCCAGCAGCCAAGATGCTCGGGGGGGCAGGAATGAGCAGTTCTTC. Translating gives CASSQDARGGRNEQFF.

Of note for this clonotype: A read error may account for a junction end that differs from germline. The V gene is TRBV12-3 or TRBV12-4, the J gene TRBJ1-1, with D unresolved. CDR3 size: 13 residues. CDR3 sequence: CASSFGRNTGAFF. CDR3 nucleotides: TGTGCCAGCAGTTTCGGAAGGAACACTGGAGCTTTCTTT.

The rearrangement uses TRBV11-1 and TRBJ2-2, with D possibly matching TRBD2 (5 bases). The length of the CDR3 is 14 residues. The germline V and J ends were trimmed by 6 bases and 6 bases, with 14 bases remaining between them. Germline-derived CDR1 and CDR2 are SGHAT and FQDESV (reference sequence). The DNA for the CDR3 is TGTGCCAGCAGGAAGCGGAGTCTCTCCGGGGAGCTGTTTTTT. As protein: CASRKRSLSGELFF.

This clonotype was detected many times. The chain recombines TRBV12-3 or TRBV12-4 with TRBJ2-7; 8 bases are a match to TRBD1. The junction had 8 bases not matched to a gene; V was cut back by 6 bases and J by 4 bases. This CDR3 comprises 14 residues. The CDR3 sequence is CASSTGTGFYEQYF. Here the CDR3 DNA reads TGTGCCAGCAGCACCGGGACAGGTTTTTACGAGCAGTACTTC.

The rearrangement joins TRBV7-2 to TRBJ2-1, with 11 bases fitting TRBD2. With 6 bases clipped from V and 1 base from J, the junction kept 5 bases outside the gene matches. Germline CDR1 and CDR2: SGHTA and FQGNSA. The CDR3 runs 16 residues. The CDR3: CASSITSGGSYNEQFF. The CDR3 region has the DNA TGTGCCAGCAGTATTACTAGCGGGGGTTCCTACAATGAGCAGTTCTTC.

The chain combines TRBV9 with TRBJ2-3; maybe TRBD1 (5 bases). The CDR3 has 15 amino acids. Germline V lookup: CDR1 SGDLS, CDR2 YYNGEE. The V end was cut by 2 bases, the J end by 4 bases, with 14 bases between. The CDR3 protein is CASSVVGAPADTQYF. The CDR3 DNA follows: TGTGCCAGCAGCGTGGTAGGGGCTCCGGCAGATACGCAGTATTTT. Variable domain in full (rest from reference TRBV9 and TRBJ2-3): DSGVTQTPKHLITATGQRVTLRCSPRSGDLSVYWYQQSLDQGLQFLIQYYNGEERAKGNILERFSAQQFPDLHSELNLSSLELGDSALYFCASSVVGAPADTQYFGPGTRLTVL.

V gene TRBV7-9 combines with J gene TRBJ1-4, with D unclear. The CDR3 loop spans 13 amino acids. Looked up from germline, CDR1 is SEHNR and CDR2 is FQNEAQ (reference sequence). Trimming left V 5 bases short and J 11 bases short, with 15 bases between. The CDR3, as DNA: TGTGCCAGCAGCCGGAGAGGTCCAGCCAAACTGTTTTTT. Its protein is CASSRRGPAKLFF.

This clonotype was recorded at least ten times. The rearrangement links TRBV4-1 to TRBJ2-3; 9 bases line up with TRBD1. V lost 10 bases to trimming and J lost 3 bases; unmatched junction nucleotides: 8. Germline values: CDR1 MGHRA, CDR2 YSYEKL. CDR3 length: 14 residues. Here the CDR3 reads CATAGQGWTDTQYF. DNA for the CDR3: TGCGCCACCGCGGGACAGGGATGGACAGATACGCAGTATTTT.

This clonotype was found a few times. The chain couples TRBV30 to TRBJ1-1; no firm D call. V lost 1 base to trimming and J lost 0 bases, with 6 bases between them. The V gene's germline CDR1 is GTSNPN and CDR2 SVGIG (reference sequence). This CDR3 comprises 13 residues. The CDR3 region has the DNA TGTGCCTGGAGTGCTCAATTGAACACTGAAGCTTTCTTT. Translation gives CAWSAQLNTEAFF.

V gene TRBV10-3 combines with J gene TRBJ2-1; D is perhaps TRBD1 (5 bases). The V end was cut by 5 bases, the J end by 1 base, with 15 bases between. Germline-derived CDR1 and CDR2 are ENHRY and SYGVKD. The CDR3 has 16 residues. CDR3 protein: CAISSGKAGSYNEQFF. CDR3 nucleotides: TGTGCCATCAGTTCAGGGAAGGCTGGGTCCTACAATGAGCAGTTCTTC.